The 6 T cell receptor beta chains below all came from one sample that was sequenced in a study of response to subunit inactivated influenza vaccine. TCRdb passed the RT-PCR reads through MiXCR, listing each CDR3 protein once. In the table there are 500,000 to 700,000 distinct CDR3 sequences, around 21% of which are singletons. The sample was also linked to a second study, of T cells expressing NK-cell markers. This second study notes: Researchers built TCR beta cDNA using 5'RACE template switching with UMIs.

The specimen comprised CD4+ T cells sorted from PBMCs, sampled 12 days after vaccination. Receptors originate from a man in his fifties or sixties who received an inactivated influenza vaccine.

The chain is built from TRBV20-1 and TRBJ1-5; 9 bases are a match to TRBD1. Germline trimming cut 6 bases from V and 4 bases from J; bases unmatched to any gene: 10. The germline gives CDR1 DFQATT, CDR2 SNEGSKA (reference sequence). This CDR3 is 15 amino acids long. DNA of the CDR3: TGCAGTGCCATACCGGGGACAGGGTTTAATCAGCCCCAGCATTTT. Translated: CSAIPGTGFNQPQHF.

The chain recombines TRBV7-2 with TRBJ2-4; the match to TRBD1 covers 8 bases. The J segment lost 14 bases and the V segment lost 5 bases, leaving 8 bases of the junction unmatched. The CDR3 has 12 residues. CDR1 and CDR2 (germline): SGHTA, FQGNSA. The CDR3 reads CASSRPQGVKYF. The CDR3 region has the DNA TGTGCCAGCAGCCGACCACAGGGGGTGAAGTACTTC.

The chain recombines TRBV15 with TRBJ1-2; 8 bases align to TRBD1. The J segment lost 3 bases and the V segment lost 6 bases, leaving 0 bases of the junction unmatched. CDR1 is LNHNV, CDR2 YYDKDF, per germline (reference sequence). The CDR3 is 12 residues long. As DNA, the CDR3 is TGTGCCACCAGGACAGGGGACTATGGCTACACCTTC. It is translated as CATRTGDYGYTF.

The chain links TRBV10-3 to TRBJ1-3; no reliable D call. The CDR3 has 12 amino acids. Germline CDR1 reads ENHRY; CDR2 reads SYGVKD. The V end lost 7 bases, the J end lost 1 base, and 5 bases lay between the germline ends. The CDR3 bases are TGTGCCATCACCGATTCTGGAAACACCATATATTTT. Translated: CAITDSGNTIYF.

This clonotype has just a few counts. CDR3 nucleotide sequence: TGTGCCAGCAGCCCCTTTGGGACTAGCGGGGACAATGAGCAGTTCTTC. Its protein product is CASSPFGTSGDNEQFF. This sequence joins TRBV3-1 and TRBJ2-1; 13 bases agree with TRBD2. V was clipped by 4 bases and J by 5 bases; unmatched bases: 5. Germline values: CDR1 LGHDT, CDR2 YNNKEL (reference sequence). This CDR3 comprises 16 residues.

The rearrangement joins TRBV10-3 to TRBJ1-3; TRBD1 is a possible D gene (5 bases). The germline V gene has CDR1 ENHRY and CDR2 SYGVKD. The CDR3 contains 15 residues. Trimming took off 6 bases at V and 2 bases at J, with 14 bases between the two ends. In DNA, the CDR3 is TGTGCCATCAGCCAAGACAGCCACGCTGGAAACACCATATATTTT. Protein sequence: CAISQDSHAGNTIYF.